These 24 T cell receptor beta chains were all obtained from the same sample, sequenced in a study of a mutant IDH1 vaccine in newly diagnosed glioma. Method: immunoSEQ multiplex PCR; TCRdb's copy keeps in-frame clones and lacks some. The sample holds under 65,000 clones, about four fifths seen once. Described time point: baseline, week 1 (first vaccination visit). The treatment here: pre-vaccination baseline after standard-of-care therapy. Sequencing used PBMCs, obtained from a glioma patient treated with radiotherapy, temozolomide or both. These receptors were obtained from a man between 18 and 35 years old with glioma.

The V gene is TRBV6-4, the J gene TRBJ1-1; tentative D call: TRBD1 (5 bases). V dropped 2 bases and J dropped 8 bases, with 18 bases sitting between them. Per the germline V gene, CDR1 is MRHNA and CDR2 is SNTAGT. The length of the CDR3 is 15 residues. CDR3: CASSDPLDSTGEAFF. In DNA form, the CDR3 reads TGTGCCAGCAGTGACCCCCTCGACAGTACCGGCGAAGCTTTCTTT.

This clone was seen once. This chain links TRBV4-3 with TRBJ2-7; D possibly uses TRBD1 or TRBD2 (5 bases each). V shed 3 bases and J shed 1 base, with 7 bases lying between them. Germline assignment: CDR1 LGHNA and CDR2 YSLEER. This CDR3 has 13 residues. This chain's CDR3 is CASSQGRSYEQYF. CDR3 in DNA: TGCGCCAGCAGCCAGGGACGGTCCTACGAGCAGTACTTC.

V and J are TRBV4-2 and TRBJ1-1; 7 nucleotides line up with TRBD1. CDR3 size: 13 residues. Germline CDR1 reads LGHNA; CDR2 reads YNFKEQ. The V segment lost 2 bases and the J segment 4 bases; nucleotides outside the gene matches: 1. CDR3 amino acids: CASSQWDSTEAFF. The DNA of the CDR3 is TGTGCCAGCAGCCAATGGGACAGCACTGAAGCTTTCTTT.

CDR3 DNA: TGTGCCAGCAGGGGGCTTCGGCAGTTTAACTATGGCTACACCTTC. Translated: CASRGLRQFNYGYTF. The chain is built from TRBV25-1 and TRBJ1-2, with D maybe TRBD1 (5 bases). The length of the CDR3 is 15 residues. The germline V gene has CDR1 MGHDK and CDR2 SYGVNS. With 6 bases removed from V and 1 base from J, the gap between germline ends came to 15 bases.

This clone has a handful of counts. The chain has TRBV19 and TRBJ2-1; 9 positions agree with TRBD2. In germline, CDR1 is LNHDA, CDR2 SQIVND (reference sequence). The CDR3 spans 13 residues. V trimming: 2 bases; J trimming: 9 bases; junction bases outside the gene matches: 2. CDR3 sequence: CASSIKLAGEQFF. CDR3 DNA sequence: TGTGCCAGTAGTATAAAACTAGCGGGTGAGCAGTTCTTC. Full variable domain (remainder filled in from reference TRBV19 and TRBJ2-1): DGGITQSPKYLFRKEGQNVTLSCEQNLNHDAMYWYRQDPGQGLRLIYYSQIVNDFQKGDIAEGYSVSREKKESFPLTVTSAQKNPTAFYLCASSIKLAGEQFFGPGTRLTVL.

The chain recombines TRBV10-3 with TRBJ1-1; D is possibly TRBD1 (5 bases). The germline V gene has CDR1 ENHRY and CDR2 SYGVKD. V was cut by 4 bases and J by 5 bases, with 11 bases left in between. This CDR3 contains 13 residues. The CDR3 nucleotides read TGTGCCATCAGTGTACTGGGGGGGACTGAAGCTTTCTTT. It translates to CAISVLGGTEAFF.

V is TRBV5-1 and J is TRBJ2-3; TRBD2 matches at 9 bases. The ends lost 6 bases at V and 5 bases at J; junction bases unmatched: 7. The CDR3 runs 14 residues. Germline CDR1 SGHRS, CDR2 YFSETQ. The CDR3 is CASKSSGREDTQYF. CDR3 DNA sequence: TGCGCCAGCAAGAGTAGCGGGAGAGAAGATACGCAGTATTTT.

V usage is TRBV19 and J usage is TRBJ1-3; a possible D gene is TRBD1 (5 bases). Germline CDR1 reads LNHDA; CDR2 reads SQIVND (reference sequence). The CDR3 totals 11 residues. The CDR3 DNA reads TGTGGTGGGGGAGACGGAAACACCATATATTTT. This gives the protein CGGGDGNTIYF.

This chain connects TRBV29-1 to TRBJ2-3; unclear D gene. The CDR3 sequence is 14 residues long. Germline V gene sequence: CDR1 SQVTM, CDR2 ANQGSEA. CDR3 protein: CSATAGRQTDTQYF. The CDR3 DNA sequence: TGCAGTGCTACAGCCGGACGGCAGACAGATACGCAGTATTTT.

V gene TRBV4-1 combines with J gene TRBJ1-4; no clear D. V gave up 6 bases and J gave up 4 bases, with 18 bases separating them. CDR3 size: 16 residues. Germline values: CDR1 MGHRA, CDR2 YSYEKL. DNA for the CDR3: TGCGCCAGCAGGCGTTATAGCGTCGACCTTAATGAAAAACTGTTTTTT. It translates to CASRRYSVDLNEKLFF.

The CDR3 spells CASRANRGNTIYF. CDR3 nucleotide sequence: TGTGCCAGCAGAGCCAACCGGGGAAACACCATATATTTT. J is TRBJ1-3 and V is TRBV6-5; D gene unclear. Germline loops: CDR1 MNHEY, CDR2 SVGAGI. V was shortened by 6 bases and J by 4 bases, with 10 bases between the two germline ends. This CDR3 has 13 amino acids.

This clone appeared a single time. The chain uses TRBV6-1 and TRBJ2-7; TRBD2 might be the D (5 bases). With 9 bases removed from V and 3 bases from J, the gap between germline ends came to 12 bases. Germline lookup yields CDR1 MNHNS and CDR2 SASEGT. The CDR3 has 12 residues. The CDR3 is CASRTRNYEQYF. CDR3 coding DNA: TGTGCCAGTCGGACTCGAAACTACGAGCAGTACTTC.

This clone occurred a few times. DNA for the CDR3: TGTGCCAGCAGCTCAGTAATAGGGACAATCCAAGAGACCCAGTACTTC. Its translation is CASSSVIGTIQETQYF. The V call is TRBV11-2, the J call TRBJ2-5, with a possible D match to TRBD1 (6 bases). Germline V gene sequence: CDR1 SGHAT, CDR2 FQNNGV. The CDR3 has 16 amino acids. V lost 4 bases and J 1 base, leaving 16 bases between the germline ends.

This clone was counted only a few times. The CDR3 sequence: CASSPGSYQPQHF. The DNA of the CDR3 is TGTGCCAGCAGCCCAGGGTCCTATCAGCCCCAGCATTTT. The V and J genes are TRBV7-2 and TRBJ1-5; D might be TRBD1 (5 bases). Trimming pared 5 bases from V and 5 bases from J, leaving 10 bases between. This CDR3 is built from 13 residues. CDR1 SGHTA and CDR2 FQGNSA come from the germline V gene.

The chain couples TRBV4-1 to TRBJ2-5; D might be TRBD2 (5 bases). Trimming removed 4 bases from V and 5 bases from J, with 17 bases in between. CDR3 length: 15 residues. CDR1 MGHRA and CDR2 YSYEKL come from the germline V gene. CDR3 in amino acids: CASSRSPTRGETQYF. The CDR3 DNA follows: TGCGCCAGCAGCCGCTCTCCTACGAGAGGGGAGACCCAGTACTTC.

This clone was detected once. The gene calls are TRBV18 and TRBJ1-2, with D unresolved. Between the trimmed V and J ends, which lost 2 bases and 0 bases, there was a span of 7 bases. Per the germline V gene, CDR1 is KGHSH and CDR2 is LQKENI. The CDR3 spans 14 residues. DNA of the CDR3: TGTGCCAGCTCACCAGCTATCGCTAACTATGGCTACACCTTC. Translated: CASSPAIANYGYTF. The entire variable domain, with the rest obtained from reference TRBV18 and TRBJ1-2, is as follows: NAGVMQNPRHLVRRRGQEARLRCSPMKGHSHVYWYRQLPEEGLKFMVYLQKENIIDESGMPKERFSAEFPKEGPSILRIQQVVRGDSAAYFCASSPAIANYGYTFGSGTRLTVV.

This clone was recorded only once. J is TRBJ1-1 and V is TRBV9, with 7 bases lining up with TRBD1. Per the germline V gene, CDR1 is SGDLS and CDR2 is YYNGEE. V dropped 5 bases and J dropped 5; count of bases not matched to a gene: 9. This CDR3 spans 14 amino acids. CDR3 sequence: CASRDEAGGTEAFF. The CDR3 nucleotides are TGTGCCAGCAGGGATGAGGCAGGGGGAACTGAAGCTTTCTTT.

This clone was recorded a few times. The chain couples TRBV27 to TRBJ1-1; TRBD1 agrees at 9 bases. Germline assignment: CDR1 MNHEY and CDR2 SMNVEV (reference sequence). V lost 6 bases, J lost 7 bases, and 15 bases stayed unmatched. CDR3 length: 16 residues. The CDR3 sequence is CASSPSGTGLSVEAFF. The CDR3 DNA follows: TGTGCCAGCAGCCCCTCTGGGACAGGGTTATCTGTTGAAGCTTTCTTT.

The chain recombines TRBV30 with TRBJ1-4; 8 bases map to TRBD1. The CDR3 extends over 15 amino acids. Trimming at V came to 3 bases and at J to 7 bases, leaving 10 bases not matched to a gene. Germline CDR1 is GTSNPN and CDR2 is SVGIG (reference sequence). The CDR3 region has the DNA TGTGCCTGGAGCCTTGGACAGGGAGGGGTTGAAAAACTGTTTTTT. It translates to CAWSLGQGGVEKLFF.

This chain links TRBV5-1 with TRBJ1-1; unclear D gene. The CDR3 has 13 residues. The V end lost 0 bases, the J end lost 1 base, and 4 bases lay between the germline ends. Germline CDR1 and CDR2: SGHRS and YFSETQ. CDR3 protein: CASSLDRNTEAFF. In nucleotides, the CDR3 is TGCGCCAGCAGCTTGGACAGGAACACTGAAGCTTTCTTT.

CDR3 bases: TGTGCCAGCACCCCAACAAGCCCGGCCGGGGGCTACACCTTC. Translation: CASTPTSPAGGYTF. The V call is TRBV6-5, the J call TRBJ1-2, with unresolved D. This CDR3 contains 14 residues. The V end was cut by 7 bases, the J end by 8 bases, with 20 bases between. Germline V gives CDR1 MNHEY, CDR2 SVGAGI.

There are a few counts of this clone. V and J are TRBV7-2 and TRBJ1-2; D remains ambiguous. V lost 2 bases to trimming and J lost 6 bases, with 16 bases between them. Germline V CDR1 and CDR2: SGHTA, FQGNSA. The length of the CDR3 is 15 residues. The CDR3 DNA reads TGTGCCAGCAGCTTAAATCGGGCAAAACGGGATGGCTACACCTTC. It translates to CASSLNRAKRDGYTF.

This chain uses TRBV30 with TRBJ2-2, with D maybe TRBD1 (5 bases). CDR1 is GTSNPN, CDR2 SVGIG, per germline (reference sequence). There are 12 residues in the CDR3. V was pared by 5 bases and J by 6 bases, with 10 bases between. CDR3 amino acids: CAWGPGPGELFF. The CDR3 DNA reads TGTGCCTGGGGACCAGGGCCCGGGGAGCTGTTTTTT.

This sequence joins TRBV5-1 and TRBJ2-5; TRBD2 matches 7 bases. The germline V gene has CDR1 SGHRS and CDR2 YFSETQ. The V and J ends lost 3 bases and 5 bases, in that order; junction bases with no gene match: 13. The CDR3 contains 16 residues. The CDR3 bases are TGCGCCAGCAGCTGGACACTAGCGCTCAGAGGGGAGACCCAGTACTTC. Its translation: CASSWTLALRGETQYF.